A selection of T cell receptor beta chains follows, all from one sample in a study of blood T cell repertoires in COVID-19. Libraries were prepared by immunoSEQ multiplex PCR; TCRdb keeps only in-frame clonotypes and omits some of them. The sample has around 270,000 clones; approximately 84% are singletons. The sequenced material came from peripheral blood. Every receptor here comes from a person aged 65-85 years with COVID-19, enrolled during active disease. Both conserved end residues are part of each CDR3. The order of the fields is D gene, V gene, J gene, CDR3 DNA, CDR3 protein. D genes are given only for firm matches.

d_gene: TRBD1; v_gene: TRBV15; j_gene: TRBJ2-3; CDR3nt: TGTGCCACCAGCAGAAACCTCCAGGGGGACGAAACAGATACGCAGTATTTT; CDR3aa: CATSRNLQGDETDTQYF
d_gene: TRBD2; v_gene: TRBV13; j_gene: TRBJ2-1; CDR3nt: TGTGCCAGCAGCTTTCCGGGACTAGCGGGAGTCTACAATGAGCAGTTCTTC; CDR3aa: CASSFPGLAGVYNEQFF
d_gene: TRBD2; v_gene: TRBV7-9; j_gene: TRBJ2-1; CDR3nt: TGTGCCAGCAGCCAATATTGGGGAGGCGGGAGTTCCTACAATGAGCAGTTCTTC; CDR3aa: CASSQYWGGGSSYNEQFF
d_gene: TRBD1; v_gene: TRBV4-3; j_gene: TRBJ2-4; CDR3nt: TGCGCCAGCAGCCAAGATATTGGTACAGGGGTAGCCAAAAACATTCAGTACTTC; CDR3aa: CASSQDIGTGVAKNIQYF
d_gene: TRBD1; v_gene: TRBV9; j_gene: TRBJ2-7; CDR3nt: TGTGCCAGCAGCGTAGCGGACAGGGCCTACGAGCAGTACTTC; CDR3aa: CASSVADRAYEQYF
d_gene: -; v_gene: TRBV6-4; j_gene: TRBJ1-5; CDR3nt: TGTGCCAGCAGTGGCCGTTATCCGGGGCGCGGGATGAGCAATCAGCCCCAGCATTTT; CDR3aa: CASSGRYPGRGMSNQPQHF
d_gene: TRBD1; v_gene: TRBV2; j_gene: TRBJ1-1; CDR3nt: TGTGCAAACTATGACAGGGGGCTTGTAGCTTTCTTT; CDR3aa: CANYDRGLVAFF
d_gene: -; v_gene: TRBV11-2; j_gene: TRBJ1-1; CDR3nt: TGTGCCAGCAGCTTAACGGGAGACACTGAAGCTTTCTTT; CDR3aa: CASSLTGDTEAFF
d_gene: -; v_gene: TRBV5-1; j_gene: TRBJ2-5; CDR3nt: TGCGCCAGCGGCATGGGGGCAGAGACCCAGTACTTC; CDR3aa: CASGMGAETQYF
d_gene: TRBD1; v_gene: TRBV6-1; j_gene: TRBJ1-1; CDR3nt: TGTGCCAGCAGTGAAGCCCGACAGGGGGCGAGGACTGAAGCTTTCTTT; CDR3aa: CASSEARQGARTEAFF
d_gene: TRBD1; v_gene: TRBV25-1; j_gene: TRBJ1-1; CDR3nt: TGTGCCAGCAGTGGACCGACAGGGGGGGACACTGAAGCTTTCTTT; CDR3aa: CASSGPTGGDTEAFF
d_gene: -; v_gene: TRBV6-2/TRBV6-3; j_gene: TRBJ1-2; CDR3nt: TGTGCCAGCAGTTCTGGACAGCCGAATGGCTACACCTTC; CDR3aa: CASSSGQPNGYTF
d_gene: TRBD1; v_gene: TRBV5-1; j_gene: TRBJ1-4; CDR3nt: TGCGCCAGCAGCATCGGGACAGGGATATCTGCAACTAATGAAAAACTGTTTTTT; CDR3aa: CASSIGTGISATNEKLFF
d_gene: -; v_gene: TRBV5-1; j_gene: TRBJ2-1; CDR3nt: TGCGCCAGCAGCTTAATCGACTCCGACAATGAGCAGTTCTTC; CDR3aa: CASSLIDSDNEQFF
d_gene: TRBD2; v_gene: TRBV6-2/TRBV6-3; j_gene: TRBJ2-7; CDR3nt: TGTGCCAGCAGTTACACAGGGAGAGTAGCGGGAGCCTCCTACGAGCAGTACTTC; CDR3aa: CASSYTGRVAGASYEQYF
d_gene: TRBD2; v_gene: TRBV9; j_gene: TRBJ2-3; CDR3nt: TGTGCCAGCAGCGTAGAGGGACTAGCCCCCGATACGCAGTATTTT; CDR3aa: CASSVEGLAPDTQYF